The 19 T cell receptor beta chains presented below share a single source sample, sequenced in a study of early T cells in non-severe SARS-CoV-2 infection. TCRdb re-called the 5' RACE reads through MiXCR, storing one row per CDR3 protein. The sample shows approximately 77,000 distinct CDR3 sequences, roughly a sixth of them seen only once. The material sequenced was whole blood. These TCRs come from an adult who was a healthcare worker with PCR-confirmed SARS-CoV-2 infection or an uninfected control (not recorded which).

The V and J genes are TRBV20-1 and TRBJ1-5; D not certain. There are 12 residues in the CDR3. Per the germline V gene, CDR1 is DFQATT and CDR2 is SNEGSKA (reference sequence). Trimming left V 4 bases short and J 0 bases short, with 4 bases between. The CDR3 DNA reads TGCAGTGCTATTTATAGCAATCAGCCCCAGCATTTT. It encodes CSAIYSNQPQHF.

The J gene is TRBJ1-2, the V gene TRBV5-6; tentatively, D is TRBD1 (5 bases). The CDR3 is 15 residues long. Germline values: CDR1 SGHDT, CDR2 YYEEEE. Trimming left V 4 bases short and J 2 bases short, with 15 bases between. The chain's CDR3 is CASSPELDTNYGYTF. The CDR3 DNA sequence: TGTGCCAGCAGCCCGGAACTGGACACAAACTATGGCTACACCTTC.

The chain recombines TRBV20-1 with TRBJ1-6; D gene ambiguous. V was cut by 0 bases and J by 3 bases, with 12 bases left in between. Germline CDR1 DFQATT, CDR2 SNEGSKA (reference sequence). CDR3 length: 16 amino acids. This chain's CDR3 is CSARDYRANYNSPLHF. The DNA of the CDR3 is TGCAGTGCTAGAGATTATCGGGCAAACTATAATTCACCCCTCCACTTT.

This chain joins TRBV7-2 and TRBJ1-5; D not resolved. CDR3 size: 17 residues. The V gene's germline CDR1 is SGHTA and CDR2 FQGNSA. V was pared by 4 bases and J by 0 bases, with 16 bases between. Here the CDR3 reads CASSSAAAGYSNQPQHF. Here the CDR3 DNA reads TGTGCCAGCAGCTCCGCAGCAGCGGGTTATAGCAATCAGCCCCAGCATTTT.

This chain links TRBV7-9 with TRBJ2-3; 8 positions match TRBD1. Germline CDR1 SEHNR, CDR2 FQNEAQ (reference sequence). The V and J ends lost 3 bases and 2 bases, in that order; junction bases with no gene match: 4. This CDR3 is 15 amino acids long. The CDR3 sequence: CASSLDRAHTDTQYF. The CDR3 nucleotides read TGTGCCAGCAGCTTGGACAGGGCACACACAGATACGCAGTATTTT.

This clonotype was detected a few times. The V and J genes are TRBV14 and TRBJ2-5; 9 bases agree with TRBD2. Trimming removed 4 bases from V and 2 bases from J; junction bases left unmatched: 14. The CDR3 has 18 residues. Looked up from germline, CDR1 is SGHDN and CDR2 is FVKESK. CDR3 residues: CASSRKGLAGYPQETQYF. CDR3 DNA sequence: TGTGCCAGCAGCCGCAAAGGGCTAGCGGGGTACCCTCAAGAGACCCAGTACTTC.

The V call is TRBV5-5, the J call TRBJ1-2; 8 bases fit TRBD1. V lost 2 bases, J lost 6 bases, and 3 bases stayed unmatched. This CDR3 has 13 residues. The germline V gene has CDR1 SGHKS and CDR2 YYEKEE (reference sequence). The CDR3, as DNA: TGTGCCAGCAGCTTCCAGGGGGCCGATGGCTACACCTTC. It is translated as CASSFQGADGYTF.

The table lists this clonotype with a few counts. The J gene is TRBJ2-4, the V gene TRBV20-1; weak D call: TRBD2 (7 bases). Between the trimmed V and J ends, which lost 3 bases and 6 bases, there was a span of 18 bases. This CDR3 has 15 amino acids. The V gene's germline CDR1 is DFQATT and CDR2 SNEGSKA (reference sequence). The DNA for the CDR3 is TGCAGTGCTAGTCAACCGAGGGGGGGAGGAAACATTCAGTACTTC. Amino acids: CSASQPRGGGNIQYF.

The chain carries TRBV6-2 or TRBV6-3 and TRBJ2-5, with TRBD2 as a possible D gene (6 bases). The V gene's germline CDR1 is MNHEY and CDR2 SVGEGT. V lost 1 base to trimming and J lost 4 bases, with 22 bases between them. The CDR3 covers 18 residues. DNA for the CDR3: TGTGCCAGCAGTTACTGGTCGGCTAGCGAGCTCCTAGGAGAGACCCAGTACTTC. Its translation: CASSYWSASELLGETQYF.

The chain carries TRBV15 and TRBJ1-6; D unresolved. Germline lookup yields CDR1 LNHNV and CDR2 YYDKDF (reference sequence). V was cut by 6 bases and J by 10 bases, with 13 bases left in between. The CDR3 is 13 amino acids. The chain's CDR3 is CATSKNTVSPLHF. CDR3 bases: TGTGCCACCAGTAAAAATACGGTATCACCCCTCCACTTT.

CDR3 coding DNA: TGTGCCAGCAGTGAAGCGGACAGCACTGAAGCTTTCTTT. Amino acid sequence: CASSEADSTEAFF. V usage is TRBV6-1 and J usage is TRBJ1-1; TRBD1 might be the D (6 bases). Looked up from germline, CDR1 is MNHNS and CDR2 is SASEGT. V lost 0 bases and J lost 4, with 6 bases in between. The CDR3 sequence is 13 residues long.

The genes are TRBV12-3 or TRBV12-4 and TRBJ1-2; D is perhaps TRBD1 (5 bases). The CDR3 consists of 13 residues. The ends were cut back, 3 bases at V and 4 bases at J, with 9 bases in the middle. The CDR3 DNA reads TGTGCCAGCAGTTTCGGGGGAGGCTATGGCTACACCTTC. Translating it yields CASSFGGGYGYTF.

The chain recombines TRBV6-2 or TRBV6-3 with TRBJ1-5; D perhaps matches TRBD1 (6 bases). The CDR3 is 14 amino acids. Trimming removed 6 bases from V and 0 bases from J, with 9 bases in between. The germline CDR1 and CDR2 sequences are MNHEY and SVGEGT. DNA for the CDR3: TGTGCCAGCAGGACACAGGGTAGCAATCAGCCCCAGCATTTT. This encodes CASRTQGSNQPQHF.

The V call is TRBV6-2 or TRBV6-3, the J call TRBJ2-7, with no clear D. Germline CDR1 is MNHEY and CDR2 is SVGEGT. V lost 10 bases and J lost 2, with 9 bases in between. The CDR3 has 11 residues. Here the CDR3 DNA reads TGTGCCACGGCAGAAGCCTACGAGCAGTACTTC. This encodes CATAEAYEQYF.

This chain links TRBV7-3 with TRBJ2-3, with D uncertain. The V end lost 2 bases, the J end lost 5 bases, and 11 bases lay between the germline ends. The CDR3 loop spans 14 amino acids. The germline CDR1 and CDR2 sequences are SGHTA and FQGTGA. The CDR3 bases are TGTGCCAGCAGCTTAGGTCTCCTGGGAGATACGCAGTATTTT. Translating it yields CASSLGLLGDTQYF.

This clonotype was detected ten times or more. The CDR3 protein is CSAPRTSGAIQETQYF. CDR3 sequence (DNA): TGCAGTGCTCCGCGGACTAGCGGGGCGATCCAAGAGACCCAGTACTTC. The rearrangement links TRBV20-1 to TRBJ2-5; 12 nucleotides agree with TRBD2. V lost 5 bases and J lost 1; bases outside the gene matches: 8. This CDR3 spans 16 amino acids. The germline CDR1 and CDR2 sequences are DFQATT and SNEGSKA (reference sequence).

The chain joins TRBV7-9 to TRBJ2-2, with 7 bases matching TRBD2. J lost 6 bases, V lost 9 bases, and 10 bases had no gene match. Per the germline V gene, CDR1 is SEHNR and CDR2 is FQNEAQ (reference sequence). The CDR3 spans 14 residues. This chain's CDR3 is CASAGPREAGELFF. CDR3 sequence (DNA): TGTGCCAGTGCGGGACCACGGGAGGCCGGGGAGCTGTTTTTT.

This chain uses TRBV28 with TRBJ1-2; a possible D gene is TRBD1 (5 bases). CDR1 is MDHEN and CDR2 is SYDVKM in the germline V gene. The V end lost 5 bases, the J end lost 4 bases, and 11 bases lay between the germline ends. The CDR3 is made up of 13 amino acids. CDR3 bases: TGTGCCAGCAGTCGTTCAGGGAGCTATGGCTACACCTTC. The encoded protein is CASSRSGSYGYTF.

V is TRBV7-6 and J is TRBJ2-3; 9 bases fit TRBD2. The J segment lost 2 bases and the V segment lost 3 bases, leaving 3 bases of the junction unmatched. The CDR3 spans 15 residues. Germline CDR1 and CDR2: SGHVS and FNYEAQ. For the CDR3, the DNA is TGTGCCAGCAGCTTTAGACTAGCGGCCACAGATACGCAGTATTTT. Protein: CASSFRLAATDTQYF.